These T cell receptor beta chains were read from a single sample in a study of T-cell memory formation after mild COVID-19. TCRdb reprocessed the 5' RACE reads via MiXCR and lists one record per CDR3 protein. The table shows around 470,000 distinct CDR3 sequences, with over 15% occurring only once. Source material: PBMCs or a T cell subset sorted from them (not recorded which). The receptors were sampled from an adult woman who had mild COVID-19 (a few samples of this study predate the infection). Cell type and time point are not known. Both conserved end residues are trimmed from each CDR3. Each record gives: J gene, V gene, CDR3 length, CDR3 protein.

TRBJ2-1	TRBV7-8	14	ASSLARSILHNEQF
TRBJ1-1	TRBV4-2	13	ASSHIGQGNTEAF
TRBJ2-1	TRBV20-1	12	SAIGRRSYNEQF
TRBJ2-1	TRBV18	13	ASSPRTGGPNEQF
TRBJ2-3	TRBV10-3	14	AISGIAGIITDTQY
TRBJ1-1	TRBV5-1	13	ASSLRQGARTEAF
TRBJ2-3	TRBV20-1	13	STLVTSGITDTQY
TRBJ1-1	TRBV11-2	13	ASSWGTGTNTEAF
TRBJ2-3	TRBV20-1	13	SARDPGRPVDTQY
TRBJ2-5	TRBV5-1	13	ASSPTPGRQETQY
TRBJ2-2	TRBV30	10	AWSLNTGELF
TRBJ2-7	TRBV15	11	ATSIGSPYEQY
TRBJ2-4	TRBV7-2	16	ASSSDRAGTLAKNIQY
TRBJ2-7	TRBV5-1	11	ASKTVFSYEQY
TRBJ1-4	TRBV28	11	ATSTGGGEKLF
TRBJ2-6	TRBV7-2	12	ASSSGAGANVLT
TRBJ2-1	TRBV11-3	13	ASSLGQGAWDEQF
TRBJ1-1	TRBV5-4	13	ASSHKRGLNTEAF
TRBJ1-2	TRBV7-6	12	ASPRVPKDYGYT
TRBJ2-7	TRBV5-1	13	ASSLARTGGYEQY
TRBJ2-3	TRBV6-5	12	ASSYSYSGDTQY
TRBJ2-6	TRBV29-1	12	SVAGPAGANVLT